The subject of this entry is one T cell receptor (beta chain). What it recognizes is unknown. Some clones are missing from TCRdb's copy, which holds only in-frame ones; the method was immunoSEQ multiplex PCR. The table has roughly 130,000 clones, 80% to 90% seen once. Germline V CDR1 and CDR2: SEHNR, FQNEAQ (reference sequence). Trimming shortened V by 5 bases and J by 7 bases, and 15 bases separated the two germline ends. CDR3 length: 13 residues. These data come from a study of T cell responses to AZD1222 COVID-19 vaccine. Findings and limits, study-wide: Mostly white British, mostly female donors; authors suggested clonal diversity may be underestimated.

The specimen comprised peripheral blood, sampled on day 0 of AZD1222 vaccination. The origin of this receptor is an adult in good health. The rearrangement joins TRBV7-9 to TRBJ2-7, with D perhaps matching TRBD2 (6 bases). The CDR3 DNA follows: TGTGCCAGCAGCCCCTCTTTTGCGGGGGAGCAGTACTTC. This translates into CASSPSFAGEQYF. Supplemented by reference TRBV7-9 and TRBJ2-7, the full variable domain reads DTGVSQNPRHKITKRGQNVTFRCDPISEHNRLYWYRQTLGQGPEFLTYFQNEAQLEKSRLLSDRFSAERPKGSFSTLEIQRTEQGDSAMYLCASSPSFAGEQYFGPGTRLTVT.